This T cell receptor (beta chain) stems from a study of blood T cell repertoires in COVID-19. Study details: Some COVID-19 samples were acute and others convalescent; all came from the United States, Italy and Spain. The analysed material was cDNA or gDNA that came from T cells, B-cell-depleted T cells, or PBMCs.

This table comes from immunoSEQ multiplex PCR, and its TCRdb copy is limited to in-frame clones, with some not included. The sample has some 50,000 clones; around four fifths are singletons. This CDR3 spans 15 amino acids. The V and J ends lost 6 bases and 2 bases respectively, with 14 bases between them. Germline values: CDR1 MNHEY, CDR2 SVGAGI. This chain links TRBV6-5 with TRBJ1-5, with D uncertain. This clonotype was sampled from a human donor in a cohort sampled during active COVID-19. Sequences were obtained from peripheral blood. The CDR3 is CASRAVREGNQPQHF. The CDR3, as DNA: TGTGCCAGCAGAGCCGTGAGGGAGGGCAATCAGCCCCAGCATTTT.